This TCR beta chain was documented in a study of blood T cell repertoires in COVID-19. Study details: Nucleic acid was either cDNA or gDNA, and it came from T cells, B-cell-depleted T cells, or PBMCs.

Per the original methods: Scientists estimated how many nucleated cells there were by amplifying reference gene primers. Profiled with immunoSEQ multiplex PCR; TCRdb holds only in-frame clones, not every one. V, J and clone size derive from that table, while D and trimming were established from the DNA sequence. The sample has about 290,000 clones, around 92% seen once. The germline V gene encodes CDR1 SGHNT and CDR2 YYREEE (reference sequence). Trimming shortened V by 6 bases and J by 1 base, and 11 bases separated the two germline ends. The CDR3 has 14 residues. Specimen: peripheral blood. The chain uses TRBV5-4 and TRBJ2-1; D is possibly TRBD1 (6 bases). The source of this sequence is a woman under 40 with COVID-19, enrolled during active disease. Written as DNA, the CDR3 is TGTGCCAGCAACAGGGCCGCATCCTACAATGAGCAGTTCTTC. Translating gives CASNRAASYNEQFF.